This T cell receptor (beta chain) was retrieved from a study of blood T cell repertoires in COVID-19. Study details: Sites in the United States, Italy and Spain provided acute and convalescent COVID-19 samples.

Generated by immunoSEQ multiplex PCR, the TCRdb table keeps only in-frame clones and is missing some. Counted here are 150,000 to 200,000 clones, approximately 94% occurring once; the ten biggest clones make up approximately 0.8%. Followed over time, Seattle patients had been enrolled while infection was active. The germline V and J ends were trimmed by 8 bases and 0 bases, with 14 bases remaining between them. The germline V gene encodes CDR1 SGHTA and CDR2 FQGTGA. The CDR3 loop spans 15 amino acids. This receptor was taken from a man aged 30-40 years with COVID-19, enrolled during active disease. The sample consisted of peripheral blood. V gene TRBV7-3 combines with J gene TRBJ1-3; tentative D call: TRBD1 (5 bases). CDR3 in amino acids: CASSLGAFSGNTIYF. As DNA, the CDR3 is TGTGCCAGCTCCTTAGGGGCATTCTCTGGAAACACCATATATTTT. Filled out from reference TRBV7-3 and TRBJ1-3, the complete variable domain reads GAGVSQTPSNKVTEKGKYVELRCDPISGHTALYWYRQSLGQGPEFLIYFQGTGAADDSGLPNDRFFAVRPEGSVSTLKIQRTERGDSAVYLCASSLGAFSGNTIYFGEGSWLTVV.